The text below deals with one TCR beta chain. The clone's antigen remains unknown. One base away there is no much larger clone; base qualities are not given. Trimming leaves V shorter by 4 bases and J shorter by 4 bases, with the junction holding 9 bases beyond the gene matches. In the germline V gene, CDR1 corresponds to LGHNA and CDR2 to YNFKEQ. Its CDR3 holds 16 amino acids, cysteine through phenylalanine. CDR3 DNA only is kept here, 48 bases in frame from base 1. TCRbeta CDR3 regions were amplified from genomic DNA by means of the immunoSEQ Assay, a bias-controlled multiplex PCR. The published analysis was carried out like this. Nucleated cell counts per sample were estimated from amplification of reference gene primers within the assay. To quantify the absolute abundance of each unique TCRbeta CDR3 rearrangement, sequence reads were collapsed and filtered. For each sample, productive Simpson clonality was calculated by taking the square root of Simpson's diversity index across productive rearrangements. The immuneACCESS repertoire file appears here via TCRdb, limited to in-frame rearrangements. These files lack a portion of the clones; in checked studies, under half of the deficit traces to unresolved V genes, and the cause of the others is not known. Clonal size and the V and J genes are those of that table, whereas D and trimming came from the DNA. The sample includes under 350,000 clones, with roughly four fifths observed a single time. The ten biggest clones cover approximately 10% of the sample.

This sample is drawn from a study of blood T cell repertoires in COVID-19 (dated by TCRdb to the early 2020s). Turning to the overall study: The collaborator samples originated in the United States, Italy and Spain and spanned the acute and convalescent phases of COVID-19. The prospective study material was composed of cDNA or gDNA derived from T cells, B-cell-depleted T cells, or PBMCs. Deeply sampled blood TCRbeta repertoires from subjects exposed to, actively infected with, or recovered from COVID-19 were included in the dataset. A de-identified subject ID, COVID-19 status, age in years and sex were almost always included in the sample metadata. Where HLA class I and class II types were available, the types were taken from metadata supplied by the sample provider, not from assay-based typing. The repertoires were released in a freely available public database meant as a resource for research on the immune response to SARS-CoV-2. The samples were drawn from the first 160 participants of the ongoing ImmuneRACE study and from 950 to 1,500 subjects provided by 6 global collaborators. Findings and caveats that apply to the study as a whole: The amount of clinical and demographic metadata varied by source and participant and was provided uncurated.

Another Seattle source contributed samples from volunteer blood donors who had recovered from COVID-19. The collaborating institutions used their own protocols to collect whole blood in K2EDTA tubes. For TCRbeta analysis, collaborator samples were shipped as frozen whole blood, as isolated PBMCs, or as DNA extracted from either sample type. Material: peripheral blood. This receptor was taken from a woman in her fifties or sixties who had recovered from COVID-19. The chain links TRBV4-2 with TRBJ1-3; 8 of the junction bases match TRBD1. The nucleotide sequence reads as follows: TGTGCCAGCAGCCCCTACCCGACAGGGGACGGAAACACCATATATTTT. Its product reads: CASSPYPTGDGNTIYF.